The 31 T cell receptor beta chains given below trace back to one sample, sequenced in a study of cytomegalovirus exposure and HLA in healthy donors. PCR used 60 Vbeta primers and 13 Jbeta primers. Measured with immunoSEQ multiplex PCR; TCRdb has only the in-frame clones, and not every one. Of about 220,000 clones in the sample, 82% are singletons; the top ten hold 5% to 6%. Sequenced input: PBMCs. These TCRs come from a woman aged 40 to 50 in good health and CMV-seropositive.

The V call is TRBV10-1, the J call TRBJ1-1; 9 positions match TRBD1. V was clipped by 0 bases and J by 9 bases; unmatched bases: 14. Germline V CDR1 and CDR2: WNHNN, SYGVQD (reference sequence). There are 17 residues in the CDR3. CDR3 region: CASSESGSGTGRNKAFF. The CDR3 DNA reads as TGCGCCAGCAGTGAGTCGGGGTCCGGGACAGGGAGGAACAAAGCTTTCTTT.

This clone was recorded a few times. V is TRBV4-3 and J is TRBJ1-2; no clear D gene. Germline CDR1 LGHNA, CDR2 YSLEER. V lost 0 bases to trimming and J lost 1 base, with 6 bases between them. The CDR3 extends over 14 amino acids. The DNA of the CDR3 is TGCGCCAGCAGCCAAGACGCGTTTAACTATGGCTACACCTTC. Amino acids: CASSQDAFNYGYTF.

CDR3: CASSLATGRNYGYTF. CDR3 sequence (DNA): TGTGCCAGCAGCTTAGCGACAGGGAGGAACTATGGCTACACCTTC. This chain joins TRBV7-2 and TRBJ1-2; 7 bases fit TRBD1. J was trimmed by 2 bases and V by 0 bases; bases with no gene match: 3. The length of the CDR3 is 15 residues. Germline CDR1 SGHTA, CDR2 FQGNSA.

The chain has TRBV19 and TRBJ2-1; the match to TRBD1 covers 7 bases. The CDR3 runs 14 residues. V dropped 5 bases and J dropped 6; count of bases not matched to a gene: 7. The germline V gene has CDR1 LNHDA and CDR2 SQIVND (reference sequence). The CDR3 reads CASSLTGMGNEQFF. CDR3 DNA sequence: TGTGCCAGTAGTCTGACAGGGATGGGCAATGAGCAGTTCTTC. Full variable domain (remainder filled in from reference TRBV19 and TRBJ2-1): DGGITQSPKYLFRKEGQNVTLSCEQNLNHDAMYWYRQDPGQGLRLIYYSQIVNDFQKGDIAEGYSVSREKKESFPLTVTSAQKNPTAFYLCASSLTGMGNEQFFGPGTRLTVL.

V is TRBV4-1 and J is TRBJ2-3; 11 nucleotides align to TRBD2. This CDR3 region has 18 residues. Germline loops: CDR1 MGHRA, CDR2 YSYEKL. Losses at the gene ends were 7 bases for V and 4 bases for J; bases not matched to a gene: 16. CDR3 sequence: CASKLRHLTSGSADTQYF. The CDR3 DNA reads as TGCGCCAGCAAGTTGCGCCACCTTACTAGCGGGAGTGCAGATACGCAGTATTTT.

The V gene is TRBV5-6, the J gene TRBJ1-2; D unclear. Germline loops: CDR1 SGHDT, CDR2 YYEEEE. V was clipped by 0 bases and J by 4 bases, with 13 bases between them. This CDR3 comprises 15 residues. The CDR3 region is CASSLGGLGGYGYTF. DNA for the CDR3: TGTGCCAGCAGCTTGGGCGGACTCGGCGGCTATGGCTACACCTTC.

The chain couples TRBV9 to TRBJ1-1, with TRBD1 matching over 7 bases. CDR3 length: 15 amino acids. V gave up 6 bases and J gave up 0 bases; unmatched junction bases: 8. The germline V gene has CDR1 SGDLS and CDR2 YYNGEE. The CDR3 reads CASTPGQSLNTEAFF. The CDR3 DNA follows: TGTGCCAGCACCCCGGGACAGAGTTTGAACACTGAAGCTTTCTTT.

The genes are TRBV30 and TRBJ1-1; D not resolved. With 5 bases removed from V and 1 base from J, the gap between germline ends came to 14 bases. There are 14 residues in the CDR3. Germline assignment: CDR1 GTSNPN and CDR2 SVGIG (reference sequence). The CDR3 region is CAWATQPKNTEAFF. The CDR3 nucleotides are TGTGCCTGGGCAACACAGCCGAAGAACACTGAAGCTTTCTTT.

V usage is TRBV5-1 and J usage is TRBJ2-3, with D possibly being TRBD1 (6 bases). CDR1 SGHRS and CDR2 YFSETQ come from the germline V gene. The CDR3 loop spans 14 amino acids. The V gene lost 4 bases and the J gene lost 2 bases, with 11 bases spanning the gap. CDR3 sequence: CASSIQGDTDTQYF. CDR3 in DNA: TGCGCCAGCAGCATACAGGGTGACACAGATACGCAGTATTTT.

The V call is TRBV19, the J call TRBJ2-1, with 13 bases lining up with TRBD2. The CDR3 sequence is 16 residues long. CDR1 and CDR2 (germline): LNHDA, SQIVND (reference sequence). V dropped 6 bases and J dropped 7; count of bases not matched to a gene: 9. In nucleotides, the CDR3 is TGTGCCAGTAGCGATGGACTAGCGGGAGTACGGAATGAGCAGTTCTTC. This translates into CASSDGLAGVRNEQFF.

This clone was observed a single time. An end of the junction does not agree with germline; a read error may underlie this. CDR3 sequence reads: CASSLSVNTEAFF. The CDR3 DNA reads as TGTGCTAGCAGCTTGTCGGTGAACACTGAAGCTTTCTTT. The chain joins TRBV7-7 to TRBJ1-1; D is unclear. This CDR3 is built from 13 residues. Germline V gene data show CDR1 as SSHAT and CDR2 as FNYEAQ (reference sequence).

The chain is built from TRBV11-1 and TRBJ2-5, with TRBD2 as a possible D gene (7 bases). The germline gives CDR1 SGHAT, CDR2 FQDESV (reference sequence). This CDR3 is built from 14 residues. Trimming shortened V by 5 bases and J by 1 base, and 11 bases separated the two germline ends. CDR3 region: CASSRGGIQETQYF. The CDR3 DNA sequence: TGTGCCAGCAGCCGCGGGGGCATCCAAGAGACCCAGTACTTC.

The genes are TRBV19 and TRBJ1-1; no reliable D call. V was pared by 6 bases and J by 1 base, with 9 bases between. The CDR3 sequence is 13 residues long. Germline V gives CDR1 LNHDA, CDR2 SQIVND (reference sequence). In DNA, the CDR3 is TGTGCCAGTAGAACAGTAGAGAACACTGAAGCTTTCTTT. This gives the protein CASRTVENTEAFF.

The chain has TRBV7-2 and TRBJ2-7; 12 nucleotides line up with TRBD1. CDR1 and CDR2 from the germline V gene are SGHTA and FQGNSA. The CDR3 length is 13 residues. V trimming: 5 bases; J trimming: 5 bases; junction bases outside the gene matches: 1. The CDR3 DNA follows: TGTGCCAGCAGCGGGGACAGGGGGCACGAGCAGTACTTC. It specifies CASSGDRGHEQYF.

CDR3 residues: CASSEVASQSEQFF. For the CDR3, the DNA is TGTGCCAGCAGTGAAGTAGCTAGTCAGTCTGAGCAGTTCTTC. The chain has TRBV25-1 and TRBJ2-1, with D hard to call. Trimming removed 2 bases from V and 9 bases from J, with 14 bases in between. The CDR3 covers 14 residues. Germline CDR1 MGHDK, CDR2 SYGVNS. The whole variable domain, remainder taken from reference TRBV25-1 and TRBJ2-1, is EADIYQTPRYLVIGTGKKITLECSQTMGHDKMYWYQQDPGMELHLIHYSYGVNSTEKGDLSSESTVSRIRTEHFPLTLESARPSHTSQYLCASSEVASQSEQFFGPGTRLTVL.

This clone turned up a few times. This chain uses TRBV11-3 with TRBJ1-4, with D possibly matching TRBD1 (5 bases). Germline loops: CDR1 SGHNT, CDR2 YENEEA. The CDR3 spans 18 residues. The V end lost 3 bases, the J end lost 4 bases, and 21 bases lay between the germline ends. The CDR3 coding sequence is TGTGCCAGCAGCTTGGAGACAGTCCCAGACCCTTATAATGAAAAACTGTTTTTT. This codes for CASSLETVPDPYNEKLFF.

The CDR3 DNA sequence: TGTGCCAGCAGTTTTAGCTCCTACGAGCAGTACTTC. Its protein product is CASSFSSYEQYF. This chain connects TRBV27 to TRBJ2-7; no firm D call. V lost 3 bases to trimming and J lost 0 bases, with 3 bases between them. Germline V gene data show CDR1 as MNHEY and CDR2 as SMNVEV (reference sequence). The CDR3 has 12 amino acids.

The chain uses TRBV9 and TRBJ2-5; weak D call: TRBD1 (5 bases). From germline, CDR1 is SGDLS and CDR2 YYNGEE. Deletions cut 0 bases from V and 0 bases from J, with 9 bases between. CDR3 length: 15 residues. This chain's CDR3 is CASSVGPGYQETQYF. The CDR3 DNA reads TGTGCCAGCAGCGTAGGCCCAGGGTACCAAGAGACCCAGTACTTC.

The chain is built from TRBV18 and TRBJ2-1; possibly TRBD2 for D (6 bases). The CDR3 length is 14 residues. Between the trimmed V and J ends, which lost 3 bases and 3 bases, there was a span of 9 bases. The germline gives CDR1 KGHSH, CDR2 LQKENI. For the CDR3, the DNA is TGTGCCAGCTCACCGGGACTCAACTACAATGAGCAGTTCTTC. Residues: CASSPGLNYNEQFF.

The CDR3 is CASSYFSGNTGELFF. In nucleotides, the CDR3 is TGTGCCAGCAGTTACTTTAGCGGAAACACCGGGGAGCTGTTTTTT. This chain joins TRBV6-5 and TRBJ2-2; D perhaps matches TRBD2 (6 bases). The CDR3 is 15 amino acids. V dropped 1 base and J dropped 2 bases, with 8 bases sitting between them. Germline CDR1 MNHEY, CDR2 SVGAGI.

The chain carries TRBV6-5 and TRBJ1-4; no firm D call. This CDR3 contains 15 residues. V gave up 5 bases and J gave up 0 bases, with 10 bases separating them. Germline V gene lookup returns CDR1 MNHEY and CDR2 SVGAGI. In nucleotides, the CDR3 is TGTGCCAGCAGTCAACTTTCGGCAACTAATGAAAAACTGTTTTTT. This codes for CASSQLSATNEKLFF.

The chain links TRBV18 to TRBJ2-7; D gene uncertain. The germline V gene encodes CDR1 KGHSH and CDR2 LQKENI. This CDR3 has 11 amino acids. The V gene lost 6 bases and the J gene lost 6 bases, with 9 bases spanning the gap. This CDR3 reads CASSAQAEQYF. CDR3 bases: TGTGCCAGCTCGGCCCAGGCCGAGCAGTACTTC.

The chain is built from TRBV2 and TRBJ2-7; D is perhaps TRBD2 (5 bases). This CDR3 has 16 residues. Germline V CDR1 and CDR2: SNHLY, FYNNEI. Trimming left V 5 bases short and J 5 bases short, with 22 bases between. The CDR3 sequence: CASSRPPGTAGHEQYF. CDR3 DNA: TGTGCCAGCAGTCGACCCCCGGGAACCGCGGGCCACGAGCAGTACTTC.

The CDR3 sequence is CASSASPQETQYF. The CDR3 nucleotides are TGCGCCAGCAGCGCGAGTCCGCAAGAGACCCAGTACTTC. The genes are TRBV5-1 and TRBJ2-5; D uncertain. CDR3 length: 13 amino acids. Germline assignment: CDR1 SGHRS and CDR2 YFSETQ. Trimming removed 4 bases at V and 2 bases at J, with 9 bases between.

This clone was seen a few times. The V and J genes are TRBV7-3 and TRBJ2-1; 9 bases are a match to TRBD2. With V trimmed by 6 bases and J by 4 bases, 4 bases remained unmatched. The CDR3 contains 14 residues. Germline values: CDR1 SGHTA, CDR2 FQGTGA. The CDR3: CASSPSGAYNEQFF. CDR3 DNA sequence: TGTGCCAGCAGTCCTAGCGGGGCTTACAATGAGCAGTTCTTC.

V gene TRBV5-4 combines with J gene TRBJ2-7; 7 bases are a match to TRBD2. The germline V gene has CDR1 SGHNT and CDR2 YYREEE (reference sequence). The V segment lost 0 bases and the J segment 6 bases; nucleotides outside the gene matches: 6. This CDR3 comprises 14 residues. The CDR3 loop is CASSLVAGALEQYF. In nucleotides, the CDR3 is TGTGCCAGCAGCTTGGTTGCGGGAGCCCTCGAGCAGTACTTC.

CDR3 DNA sequence: TGTGCCAGCAGTACATCGCGCGGGCGCCCCCAAAGCTACTATGGCTACACCTTC. It encodes CASSTSRGRPQSYYGYTF. The chain carries TRBV25-1 and TRBJ1-2; D gene uncertain. This CDR3 is built from 18 residues. The V gene lost 5 bases and the J gene lost 3 bases, with 25 bases spanning the gap. Germline V CDR1 and CDR2: MGHDK, SYGVNS.

The chain is built from TRBV19 and TRBJ2-5; maybe TRBD1 (6 bases). The germline gives CDR1 LNHDA, CDR2 SQIVND (reference sequence). The CDR3 has 15 amino acids. V lost 8 bases and J lost 2, with 18 bases in between. CDR3 sequence reads: CASGGPWDTQETQYF. The CDR3 bases are TGTGCCAGTGGGGGCCCTTGGGACACTCAAGAGACCCAGTACTTC.

CDR3 region: CAGQGRRSNQPQHF. CDR3 nucleotide sequence: TGTGCCGGACAGGGCAGGCGGAGCAATCAGCCCCAGCATTTT. This chain uses TRBV6-6 with TRBJ1-5; 8 positions agree with TRBD1. The trim removed 11 bases at V and 1 base at J, leaving 7 bases unmatched. CDR3 length: 14 amino acids. Germline CDR1 reads MNHNY; CDR2 reads SVGAGI (reference sequence).

The chain recombines TRBV30 with TRBJ2-2, with D unclear. CDR1 and CDR2 (germline): GTSNPN, SVGIG (reference sequence). V was shortened by 0 bases and J by 4 bases, with 12 bases between the two germline ends. The CDR3 length is 15 residues. DNA of the CDR3: TGTGCCTGGAGTGTACCAGGCACTGGCACCGGGGAGCTGTTTTTT. Residues: CAWSVPGTGTGELFF.

The count of this clone is one. The chain links TRBV7-2 to TRBJ1-1; unclear D gene. This CDR3 is built from 15 residues. Germline loops: CDR1 SGHTA, CDR2 FQGNSA. V lost 1 base and J 0 bases, leaving 9 bases between the germline ends. Written as DNA, the CDR3 is TGTGCCAGCAGCTTAGACGTACAGCTGAACACTGAAGCTTTCTTT. Its translation: CASSLDVQLNTEAFF.